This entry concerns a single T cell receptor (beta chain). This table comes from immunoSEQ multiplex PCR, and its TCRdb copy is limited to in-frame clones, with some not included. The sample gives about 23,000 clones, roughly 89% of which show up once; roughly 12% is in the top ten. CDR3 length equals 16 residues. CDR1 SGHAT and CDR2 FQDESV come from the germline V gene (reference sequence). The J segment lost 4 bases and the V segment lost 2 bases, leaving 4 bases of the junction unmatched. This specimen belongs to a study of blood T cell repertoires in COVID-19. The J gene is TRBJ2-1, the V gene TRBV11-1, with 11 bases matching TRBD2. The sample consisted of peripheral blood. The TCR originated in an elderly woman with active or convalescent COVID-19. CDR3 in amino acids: CASSLTVAGGYNEQFF. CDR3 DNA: TGTGCCAGCAGCTTAACTGTAGCGGGAGGGTACAATGAGCAGTTCTTC. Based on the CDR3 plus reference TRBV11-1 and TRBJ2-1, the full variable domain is EAEVAQSPRYKITEKSQAVAFWCDPISGHATLYWYRQILGQGPELLVQFQDESVVDDSQLPKDRFSAERLKGVDSTLKIQPAELGDSAMYLCASSLTVAGGYNEQFFGPGTRLTVL.